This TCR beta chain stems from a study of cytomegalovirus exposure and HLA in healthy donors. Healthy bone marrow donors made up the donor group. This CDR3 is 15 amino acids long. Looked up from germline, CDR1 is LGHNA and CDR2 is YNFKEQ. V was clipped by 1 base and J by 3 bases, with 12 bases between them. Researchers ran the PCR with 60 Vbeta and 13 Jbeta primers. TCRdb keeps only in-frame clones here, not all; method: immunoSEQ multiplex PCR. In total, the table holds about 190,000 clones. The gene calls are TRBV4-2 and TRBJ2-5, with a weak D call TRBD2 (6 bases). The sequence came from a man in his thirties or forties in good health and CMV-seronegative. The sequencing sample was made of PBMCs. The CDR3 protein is CASSQGTSLEETQYF. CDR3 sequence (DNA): TGTGCCAGCAGCCAAGGAACTAGCCTGGAAGAGACCCAGTACTTC.